These 18 T cell receptor beta chains originate from one sample sequenced in a study of a mutant IDH1 vaccine in newly diagnosed glioma. Time point defined: week 23, last vaccination. Vaccine doses each comprised 300 ug of mutant IDH1 20-mer peptide, with topical imiquimod. For these TCRs, the target antigens are not known. The table came from immunoSEQ multiplex PCR; TCRdb's copy has only in-frame clones and leaves some out. The sample has roughly 60,000 clones; 80% to 90% are singletons. The sample consisted of PBMCs, taken from a glioma patient whose treatment included an IDH1 peptide vaccine. These receptor sequences come from a man aged 30 to 45 with glioma.

The chain recombines TRBV5-1 with TRBJ2-2; the match to TRBD1 covers 7 bases. The CDR3 has 15 amino acids. Trimming cost V 7 bases and J 0 bases; bases outside gene matches: 6. CDR1 is SGHRS, CDR2 YFSETQ, per germline. The DNA of the CDR3 is TGCGCCAGCTCCCGGGACAGTCCGAACACCGGGGAGCTGTTTTTT. Translation: CASSRDSPNTGELFF.

This chain joins TRBV5-6 and TRBJ2-7; D tentatively fits TRBD1 or TRBD2 (5 bases each). Trimming took off 4 bases at V and 7 bases at J, with 12 bases between the two ends. Looked up from germline, CDR1 is SGHDT and CDR2 is YYEEEE. CDR3 length: 12 amino acids. In DNA, the CDR3 is TGTGCCAGCAGCACCACGGGACGGGAGCAGTACTTC. Amino acid sequence: CASSTTGREQYF.

This clone has a single count. J is TRBJ1-1 and V is TRBV10-2; no reliable D call. This CDR3 is built from 12 residues. The V end was cut by 6 bases, the J end by 4 bases, with 9 bases between. The germline V gene has CDR1 WSHSY and CDR2 SAAADI. Here the CDR3 reads CASRVAPTEAFF. In DNA, the CDR3 is TGCGCCAGCAGGGTAGCACCCACTGAAGCTTTCTTT.

The chain employs TRBV10-3 and TRBJ2-7, with TRBD1 matching 11 bases. Germline CDR1 and CDR2: ENHRY and SYGVKD. J was trimmed by 7 bases and V by 4 bases; bases with no gene match: 6. This CDR3 has 14 amino acids. CDR3 in amino acids: CAISGDRGVREQYF. Here the CDR3 DNA reads TGTGCCATCAGTGGGGACAGGGGGGTTCGGGAGCAGTACTTC.

The V and J genes are TRBV7-9 and TRBJ2-5; possible D gene TRBD2, 6 bases. V was clipped by 1 base and J by 5 bases, with 11 bases between them. The germline gives CDR1 SEHNR, CDR2 FQNEAQ (reference sequence). The CDR3 runs to 14 residues. CDR3 DNA: TGTGCCAGCAGCTTAGGAGAAGGGACTGAGACCCAGTACTTC. It is translated as CASSLGEGTETQYF.

V gene TRBV29-1 combines with J gene TRBJ2-1; a weak D match, TRBD1 (6 bases). This CDR3 region has 14 residues. Trimming took 7 bases from V and 6 from J, leaving 19 bases between them. Germline lookup yields CDR1 SQVTM and CDR2 ANQGSEA. CDR3 amino acids: CSASTGFMSNEQFF. Here the CDR3 DNA reads TGCAGCGCAAGCACAGGGTTTATGAGCAATGAGCAGTTCTTC.

This chain links TRBV7-6 with TRBJ2-5, with D tentatively TRBD1 (6 bases). The last part of the DNA fits TRBJ2-7 better; the J call may be wrong. The CDR3 extends over 14 amino acids. The germline gives CDR1 SGHVS, CDR2 FNYEAQ. For the CDR3, the DNA is TGTGCCAGCAGCGCAGGACAGACCCACTACGAGCAGTACTTC. Amino acid sequence: CASSAGQTHYEQYF.

This CDR3 is CASRNLLAGGSDTQYF. DNA for the CDR3: TGTGCCAGCAGAAATCTACTAGCGGGGGGTTCAGATACGCAGTATTTT. The genes are TRBV6-6 and TRBJ2-3, with 12 bases matching TRBD2. Trimming removed 6 bases from V and 4 bases from J; junction bases left unmatched: 8. In germline, CDR1 is MNHNY, CDR2 SVGAGI (reference sequence). This CDR3 region has 16 residues.

The chain uses TRBV7-9 and TRBJ1-1; 7 bases line up with TRBD1. CDR1 and CDR2 from the germline V gene are SEHNR and FQNEAQ (reference sequence). The CDR3 consists of 15 residues. V was clipped by 5 bases and J by 0 bases; unmatched bases: 6. The CDR3, as DNA: TGTGCCAGCAGCGTCAGGGGGTTGGTGAACACTGAAGCTTTCTTT. It specifies CASSVRGLVNTEAFF.

The V call is TRBV18, the J call TRBJ2-5; D uncertain. CDR1 is KGHSH and CDR2 is LQKENI in the germline V gene. Trimming removed 1 base at V and 5 bases at J, with 8 bases between. There are 13 residues in the CDR3. CDR3 amino acids: CASSPRLAETQYF. The CDR3 region has the DNA TGTGCCAGCTCACCACGTCTTGCGGAGACCCAGTACTTC.

The V and J genes are TRBV5-1 and TRBJ2-1; possible D gene TRBD2, 5 bases. Trimming pared 6 bases from V and 9 bases from J, leaving 22 bases between. CDR3 length: 15 amino acids. CDR1 SGHRS and CDR2 YFSETQ come from the germline V gene. This CDR3 reads CASTVLATTEGEQFF. As DNA, the CDR3 is TGCGCCAGCACGGTATTGGCTACGACTGAGGGTGAGCAGTTCTTC.

The rearrangement joins TRBV11-2 to TRBJ1-2, with D possibly being TRBD1 (6 bases). CDR1 and CDR2 (germline): SGHAT, FQNNGV. Trimming took 5 bases from V and 1 from J, leaving 17 bases between them. The CDR3 contains 16 residues. The CDR3 region has the DNA TGTGCCAGCAGCCCCGGACAGCCCATACTTAACTATGGCTACACCTTC. Its translation is CASSPGQPILNYGYTF.

DNA for the CDR3: TGCGCCAGCAGCCAACCGGGACAGGGAGGAGAGACCCAGTACTTC. Protein product: CASSQPGQGGETQYF. The gene calls are TRBV4-1 and TRBJ2-5; 9 nucleotides agree with TRBD1. Looked up from germline, CDR1 is MGHRA and CDR2 is YSYEKL. V was clipped by 2 bases and J by 4 bases; unmatched bases: 5. The CDR3 spans 15 residues.

The chain is built from TRBV29-1 and TRBJ2-2; D could derive from TRBD1 or TRBD2 (5 bases each). The CDR3 has 13 residues. The germline V gene has CDR1 SQVTM and CDR2 ANQGSEA. Between the trimmed V and J ends, which lost 7 bases and 5 bases, there was a span of 14 bases. The CDR3 sequence: CSAAGTVTGELFF. CDR3 bases: TGCAGCGCGGCCGGGACGGTGACCGGGGAGCTGTTTTTT.

In the case of this clone: Other DNA sequences in this sample translate to the same CDR3. The rearrangement uses TRBV30 and TRBJ1-5, with D hard to call. The V and J ends lost 2 bases and 0 bases respectively, with 5 bases between them. The length of the CDR3 is 13 residues. Germline CDR1 reads GTSNPN; CDR2 reads SVGIG (reference sequence). The CDR3 sequence is CAWSQDSNQPQHF. CDR3 in DNA: TGTGCCTGGAGTCAAGATAGCAATCAGCCCCAGCATTTT.

This clone came up once. The chain has TRBV9 and TRBJ2-1; 10 bases match TRBD1. The ends lost 0 bases at V and 4 bases at J; junction bases unmatched: 1. CDR1 SGDLS and CDR2 YYNGEE come from the germline V gene. There are 15 residues in the CDR3. CDR3 nucleotide sequence: TGTGCCAGCAGCGTAGGGGACAGGGGTTACAATGAGCAGTTCTTC. This sequence encodes CASSVGDRGYNEQFF. Based on the CDR3 plus reference TRBV9 and TRBJ2-1, the full variable domain is DSGVTQTPKHLITATGQRVTLRCSPRSGDLSVYWYQQSLDQGLQFLIQYYNGEERAKGNILERFSAQQFPDLHSELNLSSLELGDSALYFCASSVGDRGYNEQFFGPGTRLTVL.

This clone has just one count. The chain uses TRBV11-2 and TRBJ1-3, with a possible D match to TRBD1 (5 bases). Trimming stripped 5 bases from V and 7 bases from J, with 15 bases between. The CDR3 spans 14 residues. Germline CDR1 reads SGHAT; CDR2 reads FQNNGV. DNA for the CDR3: TGTGCCAGCAGCCCCGCAGGGTCGTGGAACACCATATATTTT. It is translated as CASSPAGSWNTIYF. The full variable domain, its missing parts supplied by reference TRBV11-2 and TRBJ1-3, is EAGVAQSPRYKIIEKRQSVAFWCNPISGHATLYWYQQILGQGPKLLIQFQNNGVVDDSQLPKDRFSAERLKGVDSTLKIQPAKLEDSAVYLCASSPAGSWNTIYFGEGSWLTVV.

CDR3 DNA sequence: TGTGCCACCAGCGCGAGGACAGCTAAGGGCTTTGGAAACACCATATATTTT. It specifies CATSARTAKGFGNTIYF. V gene TRBV15 combines with J gene TRBJ1-3; possible D gene TRBD1, 6 bases. There are 17 residues in the CDR3. The V and J ends lost 5 bases and 3 bases respectively, with 20 bases between them. Looked up from germline, CDR1 is LNHNV and CDR2 is YYDKDF (reference sequence).